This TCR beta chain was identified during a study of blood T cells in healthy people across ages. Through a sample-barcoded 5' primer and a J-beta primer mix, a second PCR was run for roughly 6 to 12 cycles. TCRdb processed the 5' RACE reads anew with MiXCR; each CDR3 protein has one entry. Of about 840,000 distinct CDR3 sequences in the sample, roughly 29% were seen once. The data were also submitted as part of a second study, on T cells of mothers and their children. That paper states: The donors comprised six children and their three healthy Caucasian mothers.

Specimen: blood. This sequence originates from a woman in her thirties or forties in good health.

CDR3 DNA sequence: TGTGCCAGCAGTCGCGGACAGGGCCTTGAGCAGTACTTC. It encodes CASSRGQGLEQYF. The rearrangement links TRBV14 to TRBJ2-7, with 8 bases lining up with TRBD1. V lost 6 bases, J lost 7 bases, and 8 bases stayed unmatched. In germline, CDR1 is SGHDN, CDR2 FVKESK. There are 13 residues in the CDR3.